The 9 T cell receptor beta chains in this list originate from one sample, sequenced in a study of human T cells and chemical hapten exposure. Indicated time point: patch test 2, 6 weeks after DPC sensitization. Treatment meaning: therapeutic diphenylcyclopropenone sensitization with weekly scalp DPC. MiXCR, run by TCRdb on the RACE reads, gives a single entry per CDR3 protein. Among more than 80,000 distinct CDR3 sequences listed, 10% were seen once. The source was whole blood, collected in connection with sensitization to the hapten diphenylcyclopropenone (DPC). Receptors were obtained from a woman aged 50 to 65 with alopecia areata. Some clones in this sample may be carry-over from other donors' samples.

This clonotype was seen a few times. The chain couples TRBV20-1 to TRBJ2-5; 12 nucleotides match TRBD2. CDR1 is DFQATT, CDR2 SNEGSKA, per germline (reference sequence). The CDR3 has 18 residues. The ends lost 1 base at V and 3 bases at J; junction bases unmatched: 12. CDR3 protein: CSARGGLAGGPVKETQYF. The CDR3 DNA reads as TGCAGTGCTAGAGGGGGTCTAGCGGGAGGGCCGGTCAAAGAGACCCAGTACTTC.

This clonotype was counted a single time. V usage is TRBV9 and J usage is TRBJ2-5; 8 positions match TRBD1. Germline values: CDR1 SGDLS, CDR2 YYNGEE. The CDR3 runs to 17 residues. The junction had 15 bases not matched to a gene; V was cut back by 3 bases and J by 5 bases. CDR3 coding DNA: TGTGCCAGCAGCGCTGGGACAGGAGGTATTGATTTGGAGACCCAGTACTTC. Its protein is CASSAGTGGIDLETQYF. Full variable domain (remainder filled in from reference TRBV9 and TRBJ2-5): DSGVTQTPKHLITATGQRVTLRCSPRSGDLSVYWYQQSLDQGLQFLIQYYNGEERAKGNILERFSAQQFPDLHSELNLSSLELGDSALYFCASSAGTGGIDLETQYFGPGTRLLVL.

Concerning this clonotype itself: A much larger clonotype is one base distant, so this may be a read error. This chain joins TRBV18 and TRBJ2-7, with a tentative D call TRBD1 (5 bases). CDR1 is KGHSH, CDR2 LQKENI, per germline. The CDR3 totals 13 residues. The CDR3 loop reads CASSPGRVYKQYF. The CDR3 DNA reads as TGTGCCAGCTCACCGGGCAGGGTCTACAAGCAGTACTTC.

This clonotype has a count of ten or more. The V and J genes are TRBV6-5 and TRBJ2-4; 12 bases line up with TRBD2. V was pared by 5 bases and J by 0 bases, with 11 bases of the junction left unmatched. The V gene's germline CDR1 is MNHEY and CDR2 SVGAGI. The CDR3 contains 19 residues. Here the CDR3 DNA reads TGTGCCAGCAGTGCCCGGACTAGCGGGAATTTACTAGCCAAAAACATTCAGTACTTC. This sequence encodes CASSARTSGNLLAKNIQYF.

This clonotype was detected many times. The chain has TRBV12-3 or TRBV12-4 and TRBJ2-1; TRBD1 agrees at 8 bases. The CDR3 is 16 amino acids. With 0 bases clipped from V and 12 bases from J, the junction kept 13 bases outside the gene matches. CDR3 sequence: CASSLAEDRAGDGQFF. The CDR3 DNA reads TGTGCCAGCAGTTTAGCCGAGGACAGGGCGGGTGACGGGCAGTTCTTC.

This clonotype was seen many times. The gene calls are TRBV7-9 and TRBJ2-3, with TRBD1 as a possible D gene (6 bases). Germline CDR1 reads SEHNR; CDR2 reads FQNEAQ (reference sequence). The length of the CDR3 is 13 residues. Trimming left V 0 bases short and J 5 bases short, with 6 bases between. The CDR3 nucleotides read TGTGCCAGCAGCTTAGCACAGGGAGATACGCAGTATTTT. Encoded protein: CASSLAQGDTQYF.

This clonotype showed up many times. The chain combines TRBV7-9 with TRBJ2-2, with D tentatively TRBD1 or TRBD2 (5 bases each). V dropped 5 bases and J dropped 4 bases, with 17 bases sitting between them. Germline V gene data show CDR1 as SEHNR and CDR2 as FQNEAQ (reference sequence). CDR3 length equals 16 residues. CDR3 DNA: TGTGCCAGCAGCCATGGTACGGCAGGGAGCACCGGGGAGCTGTTTTTT. Its protein is CASSHGTAGSTGELFF. Together with reference TRBV7-9 and TRBJ2-2, the CDR3 gives the full variable domain: DTGVSQNPRHKITKRGQNVTFRCDPISEHNRLYWYRQTLGQGPEFLTYFQNEAQLEKSRLLSDRFSAERPKGSFSTLEIQRTEQGDSAMYLCASSHGTAGSTGELFFGEGSRLTVL.

J is TRBJ1-5 and V is TRBV20-1; TRBD1 matches 8 bases. Germline CDR1 and CDR2: DFQATT and SNEGSKA (reference sequence). The V and J ends lost 6 bases and 3 bases, in that order; junction bases with no gene match: 4. The CDR3 extends over 13 amino acids. CDR3 sequence: CSAQTGVNQPQHF. Here the CDR3 DNA reads TGCAGTGCGCAGACAGGGGTCAATCAGCCCCAGCATTTT.

This clonotype was picked up many times. The chain uses TRBV7-9 and TRBJ2-7; 9 bases agree with TRBD1. Germline assignment: CDR1 SEHNR and CDR2 FQNEAQ (reference sequence). CDR3 size: 15 residues. Germline trimming cut 5 bases from V and 2 bases from J; bases unmatched to any gene: 7. CDR3 in DNA: TGTGCCAGCAGCCGCGGACAGGGGCCTGCCTACGAGCAGTACTTC. It specifies CASSRGQGPAYEQYF.